These 19 T cell receptor beta chains were sequenced from one sample in a study of siplizumab effects on memory and regulatory T cells. Only in-frame clones appear in the TCRdb table, and some are missing; sequencing was by immunoSEQ multiplex PCR. The sample yields approximately 50,000 clones, about 93% seen once. Material: CD8+ T cells sorted from blood. The receptors originated from a human donor in good health.

V and J are TRBV14 and TRBJ2-7; D might be TRBD2 (6 bases). CDR1 SGHDN and CDR2 FVKESK come from the germline V gene. The CDR3 spans 14 residues. Trimming took off 2 bases at V and 4 bases at J, with 12 bases between the two ends. The chain's CDR3 is CASSQFPSVYEQYF. The CDR3 bases are TGTGCCAGCAGCCAATTTCCTAGCGTATACGAGCAGTACTTC.

This clone occurred once. J is TRBJ2-7 and V is TRBV4-1; 12 nucleotides agree with TRBD2. J was trimmed by 2 bases and V by 0 bases; bases with no gene match: 8. Germline V gene data show CDR1 as MGHRA and CDR2 as YSYEKL. The CDR3 is 18 residues long. CDR3 protein: CASSQDSLAGGGPYEQYF. Here the CDR3 DNA reads TGCGCCAGCAGCCAAGATTCACTAGCGGGAGGCGGCCCCTACGAGCAGTACTTC.

The rearrangement joins TRBV11-1 to TRBJ2-3; the D gene could be TRBD1 or TRBD2 (5 bases each). The CDR3 contains 13 residues. V was trimmed by 5 bases and J by 6 bases, leaving 12 bases between them. Germline V gives CDR1 SGHAT, CDR2 FQDESV (reference sequence). CDR3 in amino acids: CASSPWDADTQYF. The DNA for the CDR3 is TGTGCCAGCAGCCCTTGGGACGCGGATACGCAGTATTTT.

This clone appeared a single time. The CDR3 region is CASSWDSLLETQYF. Written as DNA, the CDR3 is TGTGCCAGCAGCTGGGACAGCCTACTAGAGACCCAGTACTTC. The chain carries TRBV28 and TRBJ2-5; 7 positions match TRBD1. CDR3 length equals 14 residues. Germline V gene lookup returns CDR1 MDHEN and CDR2 SYDVKM. V lost 6 bases and J lost 4; bases outside the gene matches: 8.

The rearrangement uses TRBV28 and TRBJ2-2; TRBD2 agrees at 11 bases. With 7 bases clipped from V and 0 bases from J, the junction kept 7 bases outside the gene matches. The CDR3 is made up of 17 amino acids. Germline-derived CDR1 and CDR2 are MDHEN and SYDVKM. CDR3 region: CASILRGLAANTGELFF. The CDR3 nucleotides are TGTGCCAGCATCCTCCGGGGACTAGCGGCGAACACCGGGGAGCTGTTTTTT.

The genes are TRBV10-3 and TRBJ1-4, with D unresolved. In germline, CDR1 is ENHRY, CDR2 SYGVKD. V was trimmed by 6 bases and J by 0 bases, leaving 5 bases between them. The CDR3 runs to 13 residues. In DNA, the CDR3 is TGTGCCATCAGAGGTGCAACTAATGAAAAACTGTTTTTT. Translation: CAIRGATNEKLFF.

The chain employs TRBV7-9 and TRBJ2-1; D not certain. The CDR3 runs 16 residues. V was trimmed by 5 bases and J by 3 bases, leaving 17 bases between them. Germline loops: CDR1 SEHNR, CDR2 FQNEAQ (reference sequence). The CDR3: CASSDQQSSRYNEQFF. DNA for the CDR3: TGTGCCAGCAGCGACCAACAGAGTAGTCGCTACAATGAGCAGTTCTTC.

CDR3 amino acids: CASSMGVSSYEQYF. In DNA form, the CDR3 reads TGTGCCAGTAGTATGGGCGTAAGCTCCTACGAGCAGTACTTC. The chain is built from TRBV19 and TRBJ2-7; D gene uncertain. The length of the CDR3 is 14 residues. V shed 3 bases and J shed 0 bases, with 9 bases lying between them. Per the germline V gene, CDR1 is LNHDA and CDR2 is SQIVND (reference sequence).

This chain uses TRBV6-1 with TRBJ2-4, with a possible D match to TRBD2 (6 bases). The CDR3 length is 15 residues. Trimming removed 8 bases at V and 0 bases at J, with 14 bases between. Germline V CDR1 and CDR2: MNHNS, SASEGT. The DNA of the CDR3 is TGTGCCAGCGGGGAGGACCATCTAGCCAAAAACATTCAGTACTTC. It codes for CASGEDHLAKNIQYF.

The gene calls are TRBV28 and TRBJ2-1, with 7 bases identical to TRBD1. After removal of 5 bases from V and 9 bases from J, the junction contained 7 bases not matched to a gene. CDR3 size: 13 residues. CDR1 and CDR2 (germline): MDHEN, SYDVKM. CDR3: CASSPTGPGEQFF. The CDR3 DNA is TGTGCCAGCAGTCCGACAGGGCCGGGTGAGCAGTTCTTC.

The CDR3 spells CASSLSWAGGDEQYF. The CDR3 nucleotides are TGTGCCAGCAGTTTATCCTGGGCAGGGGGTGACGAGCAGTACTTC. The chain employs TRBV28 and TRBJ2-7; 7 bases line up with TRBD1. The CDR3 has 15 residues. Germline assignment: CDR1 MDHEN and CDR2 SYDVKM. V was pared by 1 base and J by 5 bases, with 8 bases of the junction left unmatched.

This chain connects TRBV27 to TRBJ2-7, with 8 positions matching TRBD2. The V segment lost 4 bases and the J segment 4 bases; nucleotides outside the gene matches: 9. Germline lookup yields CDR1 MNHEY and CDR2 SMNVEV (reference sequence). This CDR3 is built from 15 residues. CDR3 DNA: TGTGCCAGCAGTTCACAGCGGGAGTTGTTGTACGAGCAGTACTTC. Its translation is CASSSQRELLYEQYF.

V and J are TRBV30 and TRBJ1-1; D is undetermined. CDR3 length: 13 amino acids. V shed 3 bases and J shed 3 bases, with 11 bases lying between them. Germline CDR1 reads GTSNPN; CDR2 reads SVGIG (reference sequence). The CDR3 DNA reads TGTGCCTGGAGCCCTAGTAGGGACACTGAAGCTTTCTTT. This gives the protein CAWSPSRDTEAFF.

This chain joins TRBV7-9 and TRBJ2-5; no clear D gene. This CDR3 region has 15 residues. Germline loops: CDR1 SEHNR, CDR2 FQNEAQ (reference sequence). Trimming took 7 bases from V and 0 from J, leaving 15 bases between them. The CDR3 protein is CASTSWSDYQETQYF. DNA of the CDR3: TGTGCCAGCACATCATGGTCTGACTACCAAGAGACCCAGTACTTC.

This chain links TRBV13 with TRBJ2-7; TRBD1 agrees at 7 bases. Trimming removed 3 bases from V and 5 bases from J; junction bases left unmatched: 4. CDR3 length: 13 amino acids. Germline-derived CDR1 and CDR2 are PRHDT and FYEKMQ (reference sequence). The DNA for the CDR3 is TGTGCCAGCAGCTTGGGACAGCCGGACGAGCAGTACTTC. It yields the protein CASSLGQPDEQYF.

The rearrangement uses TRBV6-5 and TRBJ1-5, with D perhaps matching TRBD1 (5 bases). Germline V gene data show CDR1 as MNHEY and CDR2 as SVGAGI. The CDR3 is 14 amino acids. The V and J ends lost 7 bases and 5 bases respectively, with 15 bases between them. The CDR3 here is CASNQGSGHQPQHF. Written as DNA, the CDR3 is TGTGCCAGCAACCAGGGAAGTGGCCATCAGCCCCAGCATTTT.

The chain carries TRBV11-1 and TRBJ2-4, with 9 bases aligning to TRBD2. From germline, CDR1 is SGHAT and CDR2 FQDESV (reference sequence). V lost 4 bases and J lost 12; bases outside the gene matches: 10. The CDR3 is 14 amino acids. CDR3 amino acids: CASSSGRGLADQYF. The CDR3 DNA reads as TGTGCCAGCAGCTCCGGTCGGGGACTAGCTGATCAGTACTTC.

This chain connects TRBV7-2 to TRBJ1-1; D unclear. Germline CDR1 SGHTA, CDR2 FQGNSA. The V gene lost 2 bases and the J gene lost 4 bases, with 8 bases spanning the gap. CDR3 length equals 13 residues. DNA of the CDR3: TGTGCCAGCAGCTTATGGGTTCCCACTGAAGCTTTCTTT. Translating gives CASSLWVPTEAFF. The full variable domain, its missing parts supplied by reference TRBV7-2 and TRBJ1-1, is GAGVSQSPSNKVTEKGKDVELRCDPISGHTALYWYRQSLGQGLEFLIYFQGNSAPDKSGLPSDRFSAERTGGSVSTLTIQRTQQEDSAVYLCASSLWVPTEAFFGQGTRLTVV.

This chain uses TRBV7-2 with TRBJ1-2, with D possibly matching TRBD1 (5 bases). CDR3 length: 18 amino acids. Germline CDR1 and CDR2: SGHTA and FQGNSA. The V end was cut by 1 base, the J end by 3 bases, with 21 bases between. Written as DNA, the CDR3 is TGTGCCAGCAGCTTAGGAAAGGCGTGGGGCCGCTCGGACTATGGCTACACCTTC. It translates to CASSLGKAWGRSDYGYTF.